This is a list of T cell receptor beta chains from one sample in a study of T cell repertoires in cytomegalovirus infection. One entry per CDR3 protein, called by TCRdb with MiXCR from the reads. The top ten hold roughly 12% of the sample, which has approximately 910,000 distinct CDR3 sequences, approximately 32% seen once. For these TCRs, the target antigens are not known. This material consisted of cultured CD8+ T cells from PBMCs, taken from culture after CMV antigen stimulation. All receptors derive from a human donor in good health (CMV status not recorded). Some clones in this sample may be carry-over from other donors' samples. Each CDR3 is given with its conserved first and last residue. The D gene is left open where the match is weak. Rows give clone size only sometimes, using once, few, many, or a class for an expanded clone.

j_gene	d_gene	v_gene	abundance	CDR3nt	CDR3aa
TRBJ1-3	-	TRBV10-3	few	TGTGCCATCAGTGAGGAAGGAGGGGGAAACACCATATATTTT	CAISEEGGGNTIYF
TRBJ2-1	-	TRBV4-1	few	TGCGCCAGCAGCCTCGGGGACACCCACAATGAGCAGTTCTTC	CASSLGDTHNEQFF
TRBJ2-2	-	TRBV6-8	few	TGTGCCAGCAGTCCCCTAGCAATCGGGGAGCTGTTTTTT	CASSPLAIGELFF
TRBJ2-5	-	TRBV6-5	-	TGTGCCAGCAGTTCCCCGGGACCTTGGACCCAGTACTTC	CASSSPGPWTQYF
TRBJ2-3	TRBD2	TRBV3-1	-	TGTGCCAGCAGCCCGTTTCCGAGCGGGGACAGCACAGATACGCAGTATTTT	CASSPFPSGDSTDTQYF
TRBJ1-4	-	TRBV7-6	many	TGTGCCAGCAGCCCCCGACAGGCCCCAGTAAAACTGTTTTTT	CASSPRQAPVKLFF
TRBJ2-5	-	TRBV25-1	-	TGTGCCAGCAAGGACACGGCGGAGACCCAGTACTTC	CASKDTAETQYF
TRBJ2-7	-	TRBV7-4	few	TGTGCCAGCAGCTTAGCGGGGGTCGAATTTGACGAGCAGTACTTC	CASSLAGVEFDEQYF
TRBJ1-2	TRBD1	TRBV7-9	-	TGTGCCAGCAGCTTAGCTGGACAGGGTTTTTTGGGCTACACCTTC	CASSLAGQGFLGYTF
TRBJ1-1	-	TRBV27	-	TGTGCCACCCGGTGGGGGGCTGAGGGACGGGGGACTGAAGCTTTCTTT	CATRWGAEGRGTEAFF
TRBJ1-1	-	TRBV10-3	-	TGTGCCATCAGTGAGGGGGGGCCGTCCACTGAAGCTTTCTTT	CAISEGGPSTEAFF
TRBJ2-7	-	TRBV20-1	few	TGCAGTGCTAATGGCGGAAACAAAGACTACGAGCAGTACTTC	CSANGGNKDYEQYF
TRBJ2-3	TRBD2	TRBV4-2	few	TGTGCCAGCAGCCAATTGACTAGCGGGCGTTACACAGATACGCAGTATTTT	CASSQLTSGRYTDTQYF
TRBJ2-1	TRBD1	TRBV7-2	-	TGTGCCAGCAGCTTATCCCGGACAGGGATCAATGAGCAGTTCTTC	CASSLSRTGINEQFF
TRBJ1-2	TRBD1	TRBV7-9	few	TGTGCCAGCAGCTTAGAGGACAGGACCTATGGCTACACCTTC	CASSLEDRTYGYTF
TRBJ2-3	TRBD1	TRBV7-9	few	TGTGCCAGCAGCCCCCGACAGGGGGCGCTTACAGATACGCAGTATTTT	CASSPRQGALTDTQYF
TRBJ2-2	-	TRBV7-6	few	TGTGCCAGCAGCTTAGCCAAGACAGACCCGGGGGAGACCGGGGAGCTGTTTTTT	CASSLAKTDPGETGELFF
TRBJ2-1	-	TRBV29-1	-	TGCAGCGTTGGGACCTCAGGTAATGAGCAGTTCTTC	CSVGTSGNEQFF
TRBJ1-1	-	TRBV4-1	few	TGCGCCAGCAGCCAAGACCAGGGGCCGCCCGATATGAACACTGAAGCTTTCTTT	CASSQDQGPPDMNTEAFF
TRBJ2-2	-	TRBV5-1	few	TGCGCCAGCAGCCCGGGGGACTTTCCCGGGGAGCTGTTTTTT	CASSPGDFPGELFF
TRBJ2-7	TRBD1	TRBV19	-	TGTGCCAGCACCAGGACAGGGAGCTCCTACGAGCAGTACTTC	CASTRTGSSYEQYF
TRBJ2-6	-	TRBV7-9	few	TGTGCCAGCAGCTTATTAAGGGCTGGGGCCAACGTCCTGACTTTC	CASSLLRAGANVLTF
TRBJ2-6	TRBD1	TRBV9	-	TGTGCCAGCAGCGCTCAAACAGGGGGCTCTCGACCTTCTGGGGCCAACGTCCTGACTTTC	CASSAQTGGSRPSGANVLTF
TRBJ1-1	TRBD1	TRBV2	-	TGTGCCAGCATCTTAAGAAAACAGGGGGCGCATACTGAAGCTTTCTTT	CASILRKQGAHTEAFF
TRBJ2-3	TRBD2	TRBV6-2/TRBV6-3	-	TGTGCCAGCAGTTACTCGTGGCTAGCGGGGGCCCTAAACACAGATACGCAGTATTTT	CASSYSWLAGALNTDTQYF
TRBJ2-1	TRBD2	TRBV10-3	-	TGTGCCATCAGTGAGGAAGCGGGGGGGCGGAATGAGCAGTTCTTC	CAISEEAGGRNEQFF
TRBJ2-3	-	TRBV7-6	few	TGTGCCAGCAGCTTAGGGGGTCGGGGGCTCACAGATACGCAGTATTTT	CASSLGGRGLTDTQYF
TRBJ1-2	-	TRBV6-2/TRBV6-3	-	TGTGCCAGCAGTTACTCGATATCGAGAGGCTACACCTTC	CASSYSISRGYTF
TRBJ2-1	-	TRBV7-6	-	TGTGCCAGCAGCCATCGAGGGGGGCAGGGAAGTCTCCTAGGGGATGAGCAGTTCTTC	CASSHRGGQGSLLGDEQFF
TRBJ2-5	-	TRBV25-1	-	TGTGCCAGCAGTGCCCCGGACGGCCGACGAGAGACCCAGTACTTC	CASSAPDGRRETQYF
TRBJ2-5	-	TRBV12-3/TRBV12-4	few	TGTGCCAGCAGTCCTCCGAGGTCTGGTGGGGGAGAGACCCAGTACTTC	CASSPPRSGGGETQYF
TRBJ2-1	TRBD1	TRBV24-1	-	TGTGCCACCAGTGATTTGGGACAGGGGGTACACAATGAGCAGTTCTTC	CATSDLGQGVHNEQFF
TRBJ1-4	-	TRBV6-1	-	TGTGCCAGCAGGGGGTCAACTAATGAAAAACTGTTTTTT	CASRGSTNEKLFF
TRBJ2-7	TRBD1	TRBV7-9	-	TGTGCCAGCAGCCCATACCCCCCGGGACAGGGGGCATCCTACGAGCAGTACTTC	CASSPYPPGQGASYEQYF
TRBJ1-2	-	TRBV29-1	-	TGCAGCGTTGAACTGAGGACGGGCTACACCTTC	CSVELRTGYTF
TRBJ1-6	-	TRBV4-1	many	TGCGCCAGCAGCCAAGATCTGAGCTCCTATAATTCACCCCTCCACTTT	CASSQDLSSYNSPLHF
TRBJ2-5	TRBD1	TRBV20-1	-	TGCAGTGCTAGGAGCCCCCCCAGGGGGCCGTGGTTTGAGACCCAGTACTTC	CSARSPPRGPWFETQYF
TRBJ2-1	-	TRBV10-3	-	TGTGCCATCAGTGAGTCGATTTTTGGGCAGCGCATCAATGAGCAGTTCTTC	CAISESIFGQRINEQFF
TRBJ2-2	-	TRBV5-4	-	TGTGCCAGCAGTTTAATCGAGAACACCGGGGAGCTGTTTTTT	CASSLIENTGELFF
TRBJ1-4	-	TRBV5-1	few	TGCGCCAGCAGCTTCTTGTCGGGCAGTACTAATGAAAAACTGTTTTTT	CASSFLSGSTNEKLFF
TRBJ1-5	-	TRBV4-3	few	TGCGCCAGCAGCCAAGATTCTAGAGGGAGCAATCAGCCCCAGCATTTT	CASSQDSRGSNQPQHF
TRBJ2-1	-	TRBV10-3	-	TGTGCCATCAGGGCGCAAGATAAGGACAATGAGCAGTTCTTC	CAIRAQDKDNEQFF
TRBJ1-5	-	TRBV11-2	few	TGTGCCAGCAGCTTAGACTTTCGGATGCGGGATCAGCCCCAGCATTTT	CASSLDFRMRDQPQHF
TRBJ2-3	TRBD2	TRBV15	-	TGTGCCACCAGCAGTCGTTGGGACTACCCCCTTAATACGCAGTATTTT	CATSSRWDYPLNTQYF
TRBJ1-4	-	TRBV25-1	few	TGTGCCAGCAGTGAACAGGGGACCGCCGAAAAACTGTTTTTT	CASSEQGTAEKLFF
TRBJ1-1	-	TRBV9	few	TGTGCCAGCAGCGTAGGTGACCAGGGAACTGAAGCTTTCTTT	CASSVGDQGTEAFF
TRBJ2-1	TRBD1	TRBV2	few	TGTGCCATTGACAGGGCCTACAATGAGCAGTTCTTC	CAIDRAYNEQFF
TRBJ2-5	TRBD1	TRBV5-5	few	TGTGCCAGCAGCTTGAATTGGGACAGGGAGGCCTGCTTC	CASSLNWDREACF